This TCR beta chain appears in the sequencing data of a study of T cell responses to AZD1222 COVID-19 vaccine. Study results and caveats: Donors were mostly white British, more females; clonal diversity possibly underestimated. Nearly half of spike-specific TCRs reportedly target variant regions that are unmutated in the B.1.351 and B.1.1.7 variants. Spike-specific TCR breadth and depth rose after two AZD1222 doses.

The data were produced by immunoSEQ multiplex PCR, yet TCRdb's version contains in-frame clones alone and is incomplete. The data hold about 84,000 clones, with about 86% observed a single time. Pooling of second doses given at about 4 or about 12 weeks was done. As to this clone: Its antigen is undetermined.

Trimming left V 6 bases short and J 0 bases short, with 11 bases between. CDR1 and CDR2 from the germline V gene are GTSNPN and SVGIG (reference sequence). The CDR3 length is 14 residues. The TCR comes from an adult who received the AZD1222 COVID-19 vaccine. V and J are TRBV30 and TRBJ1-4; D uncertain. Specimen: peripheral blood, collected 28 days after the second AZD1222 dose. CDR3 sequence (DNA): TGTGCCTGCTATTATCCTGCAACTAATGAAAAACTGTTTTTT. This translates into CACYYPATNEKLFF.